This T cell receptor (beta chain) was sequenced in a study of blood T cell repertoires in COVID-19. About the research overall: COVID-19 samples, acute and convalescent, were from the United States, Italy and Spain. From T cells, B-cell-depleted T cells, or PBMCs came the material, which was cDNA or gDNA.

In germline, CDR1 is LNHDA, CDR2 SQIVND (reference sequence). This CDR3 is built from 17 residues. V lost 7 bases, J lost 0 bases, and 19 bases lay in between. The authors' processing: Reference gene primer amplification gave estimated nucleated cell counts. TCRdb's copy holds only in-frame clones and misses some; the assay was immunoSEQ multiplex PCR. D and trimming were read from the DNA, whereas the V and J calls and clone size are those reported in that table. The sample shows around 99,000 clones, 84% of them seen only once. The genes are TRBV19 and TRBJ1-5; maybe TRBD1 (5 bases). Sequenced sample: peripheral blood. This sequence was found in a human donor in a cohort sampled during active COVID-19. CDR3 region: CASKDSGGSYSNQPQHF. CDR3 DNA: TGTGCCAGTAAGGATTCGGGGGGATCATATAGCAATCAGCCCCAGCATTTT.